This T cell receptor (beta chain) appears in the sequencing data of a study of T cells in Graves' hyperthyroidism and ophthalmopathy. RNA transcripts served as the template for amplifying TCR beta CDR3 regions. The HTBI primer set drove a first-round RT-PCR of the TCR CDR3. TCRdb reprocessed the multiplex PCR reads via MiXCR and lists one record per CDR3 protein. The sample has about 290,000 distinct CDR3 sequences, around 15% seen once; the top ten hold roughly 7.7%. The ends were cut back, 1 base at V and 5 bases at J, with 10 bases in the middle. Germline assignment: CDR1 SEHNR and CDR2 FQNEAQ (reference sequence). This CDR3 region has 14 residues. At least ten counts were recorded for this clonotype.

The sample comprised blood. The receptor was derived from a woman in her 40s with Graves' hyperthyroidism. This rearrangement joins TRBV7-9 to TRBJ2-3; unclear D gene. Here the CDR3 reads CASSLGGSGDTQYF. CDR3 DNA sequence: TGTGCCAGCAGCTTAGGTGGAAGTGGAGATACGCAGTATTTT. The whole variable domain, filled in from reference TRBV7-9 and TRBJ2-3, reads DTGVSQNPRHKITKRGQNVTFRCDPISEHNRLYWYRQTLGQGPEFLTYFQNEAQLEKSRLLSDRFSAERPKGSFSTLEIQRTEQGDSAMYLCASSLGGSGDTQYFGPGTRLTVL.